Listed below are T cell receptor beta chains from one sample, sequenced in a study of T cell repertoires in cytomegalovirus infection. These receptors are not linked to any known antigen. TCRdb itself ran the reads through MiXCR, one entry per CDR3 protein. In the table there are about 500,000 distinct CDR3 sequences, roughly a third of which are singletons. The specimen comprised cultured PBMCs, sampled from culture after CMV antigen stimulation. The receptors were gathered from a human donor in good health (CMV status not recorded). Some clones in this sample may be carry-over from other donors' samples. Each CDR3 is given with its conserved first and last residue. D genes are given only for firm matches. Size tells how often a clone was seen (once, few, many) or the class of an expanded clone, and some rows leave it out.

J gene: TRBJ2-3
clone size: NA
V gene: TRBV27
D gene: TRBD1
CDR3 DNA: TGTGCCAGCAGTCCAGGGGACAGGGTGGCAGATACGCAGTATTTT
CDR3 protein: CASSPGDRVADTQYF

J gene: TRBJ1-6
clone size: NA
V gene: TRBV20-1
D gene: NA
CDR3 DNA: TGCAGTGCGCAACAGGGACCAAGGGGTTCACCCCTCCACTTT
CDR3 protein: CSAQQGPRGSPLHF

J gene: TRBJ2-7
clone size: NA
V gene: TRBV5-6
D gene: NA
CDR3 DNA: TGTGCCAGCAGGTTGGGGGGGGCCCACGAGCAGTACTTC
CDR3 protein: CASRLGGAHEQYF

J gene: TRBJ2-3
clone size: NA
V gene: TRBV10-3
D gene: NA
CDR3 DNA: TGTGCCATCACAGCGGACAACACAGATACGCAGTATTTT
CDR3 protein: CAITADNTDTQYF

J gene: TRBJ2-5
clone size: few
V gene: TRBV4-3
D gene: TRBD1
CDR3 DNA: TGCGCCAGCAGCCAAGATAGAGTGACAGGGGGGACTCAAGAGACCCAGTACTTC
CDR3 protein: CASSQDRVTGGTQETQYF

J gene: TRBJ2-7
clone size: NA
V gene: TRBV28
D gene: NA
CDR3 DNA: TGTGCCAGCAGCCTATCCCCGGGAGTGGGCGAGCAGTACTTC
CDR3 protein: CASSLSPGVGEQYF

J gene: TRBJ2-1
clone size: few
V gene: TRBV5-1
D gene: NA
CDR3 DNA: TGCGCCAGCAGCTTGGATGGTTTGGGGCAGTTCTTC
CDR3 protein: CASSLDGLGQFF

J gene: TRBJ2-7
clone size: NA
V gene: TRBV10-2
D gene: TRBD2
CDR3 DNA: TGCGCCAGCAGTGACCCCCGGACTAGCGGGATTATGAGGCAGTACTTC
CDR3 protein: CASSDPRTSGIMRQYF

J gene: TRBJ2-2
clone size: NA
V gene: TRBV5-1
D gene: NA
CDR3 DNA: TGCGCCAGCAGTCTGACAGCATTGAACACCGGGGAGCTGTTTTTT
CDR3 protein: CASSLTALNTGELFF

J gene: TRBJ1-3
clone size: NA
V gene: TRBV6-8
D gene: NA
CDR3 DNA: TGTGCCAGCAGTCCCCACCGGGACAACGCGGGAAACACCATATATTTT
CDR3 protein: CASSPHRDNAGNTIYF

J gene: TRBJ1-4
clone size: many
V gene: TRBV3-1
D gene: NA
CDR3 DNA: TGTGCCAGCAACACCCTGGGGACCCGCAATGAAAAACTGTTTTTT
CDR3 protein: CASNTLGTRNEKLFF

J gene: TRBJ2-3
clone size: NA
V gene: TRBV5-8
D gene: TRBD2
CDR3 DNA: TGTGCCAGCACTTCCGGGACTAGCGGGAGCTGGGCGACAGATACGCAGTATTTT
CDR3 protein: CASTSGTSGSWATDTQYF

J gene: TRBJ2-3
clone size: once
V gene: TRBV24-1
D gene: NA
CDR3 DNA: TGTGCCACCAGTGATAGGTCTGGATCTGATACAGATACGCAGTATTTT
CDR3 protein: CATSDRSGSDTDTQYF

J gene: TRBJ2-7
clone size: NA
V gene: TRBV3-1
D gene: TRBD2
CDR3 DNA: TGTGCCAGCAGCCAAGCCGGGACTAGCGGGTTCTACGAGCAGTACTTC
CDR3 protein: CASSQAGTSGFYEQYF

J gene: TRBJ1-2
clone size: NA
V gene: TRBV20-1
D gene: TRBD1
CDR3 DNA: TGCAGTGCTGGCCGGGACAGGGACTTGCATGGCTACACCTTC
CDR3 protein: CSAGRDRDLHGYTF

J gene: TRBJ2-1
clone size: NA
V gene: TRBV2
D gene: TRBD2
CDR3 DNA: TGTGCCAGCAGTGTTGTAGCGGGAGGACTCGGGGAGCAGTTCTTC
CDR3 protein: CASSVVAGGLGEQFF

J gene: TRBJ1-2
clone size: few
V gene: TRBV3-1
D gene: NA
CDR3 DNA: TGTGCCAGCAGCGCAAGTCGAACGGGGATGGGTGGCTACACCTTC
CDR3 protein: CASSASRTGMGGYTF

J gene: TRBJ2-5
clone size: NA
V gene: TRBV5-1
D gene: NA
CDR3 DNA: TGCGCCAGCAGCTTGGACAGTACGAAAGAGACCCAGTACTTC
CDR3 protein: CASSLDSTKETQYF

J gene: TRBJ2-4
clone size: NA
V gene: TRBV14
D gene: TRBD1
CDR3 DNA: TGTGCCAGCAGCCATCGCGGACAGGGGGCCAAAAACATTCAGTACTTC
CDR3 protein: CASSHRGQGAKNIQYF

J gene: TRBJ2-2
clone size: many
V gene: TRBV7-8
D gene: TRBD1
CDR3 DNA: TGTGCCAGCAGCCCGACAGGGACAGCCACCGGGGAGCTGTTTTTT
CDR3 protein: CASSPTGTATGELFF

J gene: TRBJ2-3
clone size: NA
V gene: TRBV6-2/TRBV6-3
D gene: TRBD2
CDR3 DNA: TGTGCCAGCAGTTACCCCCTAGCGGGAGGGGAAGCGAGAGATACGCAGTATTTT
CDR3 protein: CASSYPLAGGEARDTQYF

J gene: TRBJ2-3
clone size: NA
V gene: TRBV7-9
D gene: NA
CDR3 DNA: TGTGCCAGCAGCGTAGGGGCAGGGGGCACAGATACGCAGTATTTT
CDR3 protein: CASSVGAGGTDTQYF

J gene: TRBJ2-1
clone size: NA
V gene: TRBV7-6
D gene: TRBD1
CDR3 DNA: TGTGCCAGCAGCTATGACAGGGGGCGGCCGGACAATGAGCAGTTCTTC
CDR3 protein: CASSYDRGRPDNEQFF

J gene: TRBJ1-5
clone size: NA
V gene: TRBV11-2
D gene: TRBD1
CDR3 DNA: TGTGCCAGCAGCTTAGATATCGCAGGGGGTCAGCCCCAGCATTTT
CDR3 protein: CASSLDIAGGQPQHF

J gene: TRBJ1-1
clone size: once
V gene: TRBV20-1
D gene: NA
CDR3 DNA: TGCAGCGTCAAACCGTCCGGAGGGTACACTGAAGCTTTCTTT
CDR3 protein: CSVKPSGGYTEAFF

J gene: TRBJ2-2
clone size: NA
V gene: TRBV19
D gene: NA
CDR3 DNA: TGTGCCAGTAGTATTGGGTGGCCCGGGGAGCTGTTTTTT
CDR3 protein: CASSIGWPGELFF

J gene: TRBJ2-5
clone size: few
V gene: TRBV6-2/TRBV6-3
D gene: NA
CDR3 DNA: TGTGCCAGCAGTTTCAGACGGGTTGGAGAGACCCAGTACTTC
CDR3 protein: CASSFRRVGETQYF

J gene: TRBJ1-2
clone size: NA
V gene: TRBV19
D gene: TRBD1
CDR3 DNA: TGTGCCAGTAGGTCCGGGACAGCTCCCTATGGCTACACCTTC
CDR3 protein: CASRSGTAPYGYTF

J gene: TRBJ1-5
clone size: few
V gene: TRBV12-3/TRBV12-4
D gene: NA
CDR3 DNA: TGTGCCAGCACCGCCGACAGGAACAATCAGCCCCAGCATTTT
CDR3 protein: CASTADRNNQPQHF

J gene: TRBJ1-3
clone size: few
V gene: TRBV15
D gene: NA
CDR3 DNA: TGTGCCACAGGGAGCTCTGGAAACACCATATATTTT
CDR3 protein: CATGSSGNTIYF

J gene: TRBJ1-2
clone size: few
V gene: TRBV7-9
D gene: TRBD1
CDR3 DNA: TGTGCCAGCAGCTTAGGAGAAGGGGGCTTAGGGAACTATGGCTACACCTTC
CDR3 protein: CASSLGEGGLGNYGYTF

J gene: TRBJ2-3
clone size: NA
V gene: TRBV7-9
D gene: NA
CDR3 DNA: TGTGCCAGCAGAGGACCGTCAGATACGCAGTATTTT
CDR3 protein: CASRGPSDTQYF

J gene: TRBJ1-1
clone size: NA
V gene: TRBV19
D gene: TRBD1
CDR3 DNA: TGTGCCAGTACCTTACAGGGGGCTTTTACTGAAGCTTTCTTT
CDR3 protein: CASTLQGAFTEAFF

J gene: TRBJ2-1
clone size: NA
V gene: TRBV5-1
D gene: TRBD2
CDR3 DNA: TGCGCCAGCAGCTTGGGCTGGCTAGCGGGAGATGAGCAGTTCTTC
CDR3 protein: CASSLGWLAGDEQFF

J gene: TRBJ1-2
clone size: NA
V gene: TRBV7-2
D gene: NA
CDR3 DNA: TGTGCCAGCAGCTCATCAAGAGACAGGACCTATGGCTACACCTTC
CDR3 protein: CASSSSRDRTYGYTF

J gene: TRBJ2-1
clone size: NA
V gene: TRBV19
D gene: NA
CDR3 DNA: TGTGCCAGTAGCCTTGGGGACACCTACAATGAGCAGTTCTTC
CDR3 protein: CASSLGDTYNEQFF

J gene: TRBJ1-1
clone size: many
V gene: TRBV11-3
D gene: NA
CDR3 DNA: TGTGCCAGCAGCTTCGGCCGGGGAAACACTGAAGCTTTCTTT
CDR3 protein: CASSFGRGNTEAFF

J gene: TRBJ2-1
clone size: few
V gene: TRBV27
D gene: NA
CDR3 DNA: TGTGCCAGCAGTTTAAGGTTGGGAGGTAATGAGCAGTTCTTC
CDR3 protein: CASSLRLGGNEQFF

J gene: TRBJ2-1
clone size: once
V gene: TRBV30
D gene: TRBD2
CDR3 DNA: TGTGCCTGGAGTGACGATAGCGGGGGCTTCGATGAGCAGTTCTTC
CDR3 protein: CAWSDDSGGFDEQFF

J gene: TRBJ2-1
clone size: NA
V gene: TRBV4-3
D gene: NA
CDR3 DNA: TGCGCCAGCAGCCAAGGGGCAGGGTCAAGCTCCTACAATGAGCAGTTCTTC
CDR3 protein: CASSQGAGSSSYNEQFF

J gene: TRBJ1-6
clone size: many
V gene: TRBV7-2
D gene: NA
CDR3 DNA: TGTGCCAGCAGCCCACTCGGGGGGGGCGGAGGATCACCCCTCCACTTT
CDR3 protein: CASSPLGGGGGSPLHF

J gene: TRBJ1-4
clone size: NA
V gene: TRBV6-5
D gene: NA
CDR3 DNA: TGTGCCAGCAGTTACGGTGGGGACGAAAAACTGTTTTTT
CDR3 protein: CASSYGGDEKLFF

J gene: TRBJ2-3
clone size: few
V gene: TRBV7-3
D gene: NA
CDR3 DNA: TGTGCCAGCAGCTTACGTTCCCAAAATACGCAGTATTTT
CDR3 protein: CASSLRSQNTQYF

J gene: TRBJ2-3
clone size: many
V gene: TRBV7-2
D gene: TRBD2
CDR3 DNA: TGTGCCAGCAGCTTAGCGCGGAGCGGGGGCACAGATACGCAGTATTTT
CDR3 protein: CASSLARSGGTDTQYF

J gene: TRBJ2-1
clone size: few
V gene: TRBV11-3
D gene: NA
CDR3 DNA: TGTGCCAGCAGCTACTACGGGGAGTCTCGGAATGAGCAGTTCTTC
CDR3 protein: CASSYYGESRNEQFF

J gene: TRBJ2-7
clone size: NA
V gene: TRBV9
D gene: TRBD1
CDR3 DNA: TGTGCCAGCAGCGGTGGGACAGGGGGCTACGAGCAGTACTTC
CDR3 protein: CASSGGTGGYEQYF

J gene: TRBJ2-2
clone size: NA
V gene: TRBV6-6
D gene: NA
CDR3 DNA: TGTGCCAGCAGATCCTCCAACAGGGACACCGGGGAGCTGTTTTTT
CDR3 protein: CASRSSNRDTGELFF

J gene: TRBJ2-4
clone size: NA
V gene: TRBV7-2
D gene: NA
CDR3 DNA: TGTGCCAGCAGCTTGGGGGAGTCAAACATTCAGTACTTC
CDR3 protein: CASSLGESNIQYF

J gene: TRBJ2-1
clone size: few
V gene: TRBV2
D gene: TRBD2
CDR3 DNA: TGTGCCAGCAGTGTAGGTCTAGCGGGATACAATGAGCAGTTCTTC
CDR3 protein: CASSVGLAGYNEQFF

J gene: TRBJ1-2
clone size: few
V gene: TRBV12-5
D gene: NA
CDR3 DNA: TGTGCTAGTGGACGGGTAGTTGGGGACGGATTATATGGCTACACCTTC
CDR3 protein: CASGRVVGDGLYGYTF

J gene: TRBJ2-5
clone size: NA
V gene: TRBV14
D gene: NA
CDR3 DNA: TGTGCCAGCAGCCCTCTAACTCCATCGGAGACCCAGTACTTC
CDR3 protein: CASSPLTPSETQYF

J gene: TRBJ2-1
clone size: NA
V gene: TRBV27
D gene: NA
CDR3 DNA: TGTGCCAGCAGTTTCCTCTTCGGGGGCCGGTGGGACAATGAGCAGTTCTTC
CDR3 protein: CASSFLFGGRWDNEQFF

J gene: TRBJ1-1
clone size: NA
V gene: TRBV28
D gene: NA
CDR3 DNA: TGTGCCAGCGGTAGGCCTGAGTCTATGGCTTTCTTT
CDR3 protein: CASGRPESMAFF

J gene: TRBJ1-3
clone size: few
V gene: TRBV6-1
D gene: TRBD1
CDR3 DNA: TGTGCCAGCATGAGGGACAGGGAAGCTGGAAACACCATATATTTT
CDR3 protein: CASMRDREAGNTIYF

J gene: TRBJ1-1
clone size: NA
V gene: TRBV6-5
D gene: NA
CDR3 DNA: TGTGCCAGCAGTTATCGGGACGGTTATGAAGCTTTCTTT
CDR3 protein: CASSYRDGYEAFF

J gene: TRBJ2-3
clone size: many
V gene: TRBV7-2
D gene: TRBD2
CDR3 DNA: TGTGCCAGCAGCTTAGGGACTAGCCCAGGCACAGATACGCAGTATTTT
CDR3 protein: CASSLGTSPGTDTQYF

J gene: TRBJ2-1
clone size: NA
V gene: TRBV7-8
D gene: TRBD2
CDR3 DNA: TGTGCCAGCAGCTTAGCGGAGGTACTAGCGGGAGGTTACAATGAGCAGTTCTTC
CDR3 protein: CASSLAEVLAGGYNEQFF

J gene: TRBJ2-5
clone size: few
V gene: TRBV10-3
D gene: TRBD2
CDR3 DNA: TGTGCCACCGGGGGGGGGGCCCGAACCCAATGGACCCAGTACTTC
CDR3 protein: CATGGGARTQWTQYF

J gene: TRBJ2-5
clone size: once
V gene: TRBV19
D gene: NA
CDR3 DNA: TGTGCCAGTAGTATAGGGTCAGCAAACCAAGAGACCCAGTACTTC
CDR3 protein: CASSIGSANQETQYF

J gene: TRBJ2-5
clone size: NA
V gene: TRBV13
D gene: TRBD1
CDR3 DNA: TGTGCCAGCAGCTCACAACAGGGGGAGGAAGAGACCCAGTACTTC
CDR3 protein: CASSSQQGEEETQYF